The 9 T cell receptor beta chains given below trace back to one sample, sequenced in a study of blood T cells in healthy people across ages (dated by TCRdb to 2014 to 2015). Library prep was done by 5' RACE. Sequencing was carried out with an Illumina HiSeq 2500. The second PCR ran for about 6 to 12 cycles and used a J-beta primer mix along with a sample-barcoded 5' primer. TCRdb reworked the public reads: Q25 trimming with fastp, MiXCR clone assembly, productive beta chains retained. Every distinct CDR3 protein forms one entry, paired with its most common genes and DNA. The sample contains fewer than 1.5 million distinct CDR3 sequences, approximately 42% of them found a single time. The ten largest clones capture around 8% of the sample. Material: blood. These receptors were taken from a woman younger than 30 in good health.

This chain connects TRBV4-1 to TRBJ2-5; 10 bases fit TRBD2. The germline V gene encodes CDR1 MGHRA and CDR2 YSYEKL. J was trimmed by 2 bases and V by 2 bases; bases with no gene match: 5. The CDR3 is made up of 16 amino acids. The CDR3 bases are TGCGCCAGCAGCCAATTGGTAGCGGGGGGTCAAGAGACCCAGTACTTC. It is translated as CASSQLVAGGQETQYF.

This clonotype was detected ten times or more. The chain recombines TRBV7-2 with TRBJ1-4; unclear D gene. Germline loops: CDR1 SGHTA, CDR2 FQGNSA. V was pared by 3 bases and J by 3 bases, with 8 bases between. The CDR3 is 14 residues long. In DNA form, the CDR3 reads TGTGCCAGCAGCTTCGCTGGGGCTAATGAAAAACTGTTTTTT. Its protein is CASSFAGANEKLFF.

As concerns this clonotype: This likely comes from a read error, as the CDR3 has no conserved phenylalanine or tryptophan at its end. The chain carries TRBV29-1 and TRBJ2-1; 9 bases line up with TRBD2. Germline V lookup: CDR1 SQVTM, CDR2 ANQGSEA. V gave up 6 bases and J gave up 1 base; unmatched junction bases: 13. The CDR3 runs 17 residues. Here the CDR3 reads CSVEQGSGLASYNEQFS. CDR3 DNA sequence: TGCAGCGTGGAACAGGGGAGCGGACTAGCGTCCTACAATGAGCAGTTCTCC.

The chain employs TRBV20-1 and TRBJ2-7; TRBD1 is a possible D gene (5 bases). In germline, CDR1 is DFQATT, CDR2 SNEGSKA (reference sequence). The CDR3 covers 14 residues. V lost 0 bases and J 5 bases, leaving 14 bases between the germline ends. The CDR3 DNA sequence: TGCAGTGCTAGAGACAGTAGGGGATCAGACGAGCAGTACTTC. Encoded protein: CSARDSRGSDEQYF.

The J gene is TRBJ2-1, the V gene TRBV28; D gene unclear. V was shortened by 2 bases and J by 8 bases, with 16 bases between the two germline ends. The CDR3 is made up of 15 amino acids. The germline V gene has CDR1 MDHEN and CDR2 SYDVKM. This chain's CDR3 is CASSLTEYNGYEQFF. The DNA of the CDR3 is TGTGCCAGCAGTTTAACAGAATACAACGGGTATGAGCAGTTCTTC.

This chain links TRBV5-4 with TRBJ2-1; D perhaps matches TRBD2 (6 bases). Germline V gene lookup returns CDR1 SGHNT and CDR2 YYREEE (reference sequence). The CDR3 sequence is 18 residues long. The ends were cut back, 3 bases at V and 9 bases at J, with 28 bases in the middle. CDR3: CASSSLGGVQIDPSEQFF. CDR3 nucleotides: TGTGCCAGCAGCTCATTGGGGGGAGTACAGATTGACCCAAGTGAGCAGTTCTTC. Drawing the rest from reference TRBV5-4 and TRBJ2-1, the complete variable domain is ETGVTQSPTHLIKTRGQQVTLRCSSQSGHNTVSWYQQALGQGPQFIFQYYREEENGRGNFPPRFSGLQFPNYSSELNVNALELDDSALYLCASSSLGGVQIDPSEQFFGPGTRLTVL.

Notes on this clonotype: At one end the junction does not follow the germline gene, possibly because of a read error. V is TRBV5-1 and J is TRBJ2-5, with TRBD2 identical over 12 bases. The CDR3 length is 16 residues. Germline lookup yields CDR1 SGHRS and CDR2 YFSETQ. The CDR3 region has the DNA TGTGCCAGCAGTTTACGACTAGCGGGGGCCCAAGAGACCCAGTACTTC. Its translation is CASSLRLAGAQETQYF.

The V and J genes are TRBV18 and TRBJ2-3; TRBD2 aligns across 8 bases. Trimming removed 4 bases from V and 6 bases from J; junction bases left unmatched: 9. From germline, CDR1 is KGHSH and CDR2 LQKENI. The length of the CDR3 is 15 residues. The CDR3 DNA follows: TGTGCCAGCTCACAGGGACTAGTGGAAAGGGATACGCAGTATTTT. The encoded protein is CASSQGLVERDTQYF.

The chain recombines TRBV7-2 with TRBJ1-3; D may be TRBD1 (6 bases). Germline loops: CDR1 SGHTA, CDR2 FQGNSA. Deletions cut 8 bases from V and 8 bases from J, with 25 bases between. CDR3 length equals 16 residues. The CDR3 sequence: CASRLNPGGKLDTIYF. As DNA, the CDR3 is TGTGCCAGCCGCCTCAACCCGGGGGGCAAGTTGGACACCATATATTTT.